The 14 T cell receptor beta chains below were found in one sample sequenced in a study of vaccination effects on CD4 cells after COVID-19. Their target antigens are unknown. Following culture for 9 to 11 days, CD4+ T cells were isolated. Either the mRNA-1273 or the BNT162b2 vaccine was given to participants as two doses. The assay was immunoSEQ multiplex PCR, and TCRdb's table has in-frame clones only and misses some. The sample yields fewer than 55,000 clones, 55% to 75% seen once. The specimen comprised CD4+ T cells from PBMCs cultured without peptide, sampled after COVID-19 vaccination. The receptor set was obtained from a human donor who received a COVID-19 vaccine.

The rearrangement uses TRBV3-1 (or the pseudogene TRBV3-2) and TRBJ1-2; no reliable D call. The CDR3 has 14 residues. The V gene lost 1 base and the J gene lost 4 bases, with 10 bases spanning the gap. The germline CDR1 and CDR2 sequences are LGHDT and YNNKEL (reference sequence). The CDR3 spells CASSQGTLTYGYTF. CDR3 nucleotide sequence: TGTGCCAGCAGCCAAGGGACTCTTACCTATGGCTACACCTTC.

This chain joins TRBV5-1 and TRBJ1-5; no definite D call. The germline V and J ends were trimmed by 4 bases and 5 bases, with 10 bases remaining between them. This CDR3 has 13 amino acids. CDR1 is SGHRS and CDR2 is YFSETQ in the germline V gene. The CDR3 bases are TGCGCCAGCAGCCCAGAACCCGATCAGCCCCAGCATTTT. It codes for CASSPEPDQPQHF.

This rearrangement joins TRBV18 to TRBJ2-3; 7 nucleotides match TRBD2. Germline assignment: CDR1 KGHSH and CDR2 LQKENI. The CDR3 contains 15 residues. Unmatched junction bases numbered 6, after V lost 2 bases and J lost 4 bases. CDR3 DNA sequence: TGTGCCAGCTCACCAAGCGGCGGGGGAGCAGATACGCAGTATTTT. This encodes CASSPSGGGADTQYF.

The chain employs TRBV11-1 and TRBJ1-2; D call uncertain. This CDR3 is built from 14 residues. The germline V gene encodes CDR1 SGHAT and CDR2 FQDESV (reference sequence). V dropped 3 bases and J dropped 3 bases, with 11 bases sitting between them. CDR3: CASSFGVEDYGYTF. The CDR3, as DNA: TGTGCCAGCAGCTTTGGGGTCGAAGACTATGGCTACACCTTC.

Here the CDR3 reads CAWRTQGRNSPLHF. CDR3 nucleotides: TGTGCCTGGAGGACACAGGGGCGAAATTCACCCCTCCACTTT. This chain connects TRBV30 to TRBJ1-6; TRBD1 matches 7 bases. V lost 3 bases to trimming and J lost 7 bases; unmatched junction nucleotides: 6. The germline gives CDR1 GTSNPN, CDR2 SVGIG (reference sequence). There are 14 residues in the CDR3. The full variable domain, in which reference TRBV30 and TRBJ1-6 provide the parts outside the CDR3, is SQTIHQWPATLVQPVGSPLSLECTVEGTSNPNLYWYRQAAGRGLQLLFYSVGIGQISSEVPQNLSASRPQDRQFILSSKKLLLSDSGFYLCAWRTQGRNSPLHFGNGTRLTVT.

The genes are TRBV20-1 and TRBJ2-5; 7 nucleotides match TRBD1. The J segment lost 5 bases and the V segment lost 3 bases, leaving 3 bases of the junction unmatched. The germline V gene encodes CDR1 DFQATT and CDR2 SNEGSKA (reference sequence). This CDR3 spans 12 amino acids. CDR3 in DNA: TGCAGTGCTAGTCCACAGGGGGAGACCCAGTACTTC. Translated: CSASPQGETQYF.

This clone has ten or more counts. The rearrangement links TRBV7-9 to TRBJ1-2, with no clear D. The CDR3 loop spans 15 amino acids. V was shortened by 2 bases and J by 2 bases, with 12 bases between the two germline ends. Germline CDR1 and CDR2: SEHNR and FQNEAQ (reference sequence). The CDR3 sequence is CASSLLQATNYGYTF. The CDR3 nucleotides are TGTGCCAGCAGCTTACTGCAGGCTACAAACTATGGCTACACCTTC.

This chain connects TRBV7-8 to TRBJ1-1, with a possible D match to TRBD1 (5 bases). The V gene's germline CDR1 is SGHVS and CDR2 FQNEAQ. V gave up 1 base and J gave up 10 bases, with 16 bases separating them. The CDR3 consists of 14 residues. The CDR3 here is CASSLGGTPRGAFF. The CDR3 DNA reads as TGTGCCAGCAGCTTAGGCGGGACCCCCCGAGGAGCTTTCTTT.

The rearrangement joins TRBV7-9 to TRBJ2-3; TRBD1 might be the D (6 bases). The CDR3 has 15 residues. Deletions cut 1 base from V and 3 bases from J, with 11 bases between. Germline V CDR1 and CDR2: SEHNR, FQNEAQ (reference sequence). The CDR3 is CASSLGQVSTDTQYF. Here the CDR3 DNA reads TGTGCCAGCAGCTTAGGACAGGTGTCAACAGATACGCAGTATTTT.

This chain connects TRBV19 to TRBJ2-1; the match to TRBD1 covers 9 bases. V gave up 6 bases and J gave up 7 bases; unmatched junction bases: 10. The CDR3 covers 15 residues. Germline V gene lookup returns CDR1 LNHDA and CDR2 SQIVND (reference sequence). The CDR3 DNA is TGTGCCAGTAGGACTCCGGGACAGGGTTCTAATGAGCAGTTCTTC. Protein: CASRTPGQGSNEQFF.

This clone was counted a few times. The chain links TRBV7-7 to TRBJ2-3, with 9 bases fitting TRBD1. CDR1 and CDR2 (germline): SSHAT, FNYEAQ (reference sequence). CDR3 size: 15 residues. V trimming: 7 bases; J trimming: 5 bases; junction bases outside the gene matches: 10. CDR3 coding DNA: TGTGCCAGCAAACCCTGGACAGGGGAGGAAGATACGCAGTATTTT. Encoded protein: CASKPWTGEEDTQYF.

This chain uses TRBV5-1 with TRBJ2-3; TRBD2 matches 10 bases. V was clipped by 4 bases and J by 2 bases; unmatched bases: 7. CDR1 SGHRS and CDR2 YFSETQ come from the germline V gene. The CDR3 is made up of 16 amino acids. CDR3 in DNA: TGCGCCAGCAGCCCCTCCACTAGCGGGATCACAGATACGCAGTATTTT. It codes for CASSPSTSGITDTQYF.

The chain links TRBV2 to TRBJ2-1, with D tentatively TRBD1 or TRBD2 (5 bases each). The CDR3 consists of 15 residues. Germline lookup yields CDR1 SNHLY and CDR2 FYNNEI. Trimming stripped 1 base from V and 1 base from J, with 8 bases between. The CDR3 DNA is TGTGCCAGCAGTGAAGACAGGACTTCCTACAATGAGCAGTTCTTC. It is translated as CASSEDRTSYNEQFF.

The chain links TRBV29-1 to TRBJ1-2; no reliable D call. CDR1 SQVTM and CDR2 ANQGSEA come from the germline V gene. Trimming shortened V by 8 bases and J by 4 bases, and 17 bases separated the two germline ends. CDR3 length: 13 amino acids. The CDR3 region is CSTRPYSIYGYTF. CDR3 DNA sequence: TGCAGCACCCGACCTTACAGTATCTATGGCTACACCTTC.